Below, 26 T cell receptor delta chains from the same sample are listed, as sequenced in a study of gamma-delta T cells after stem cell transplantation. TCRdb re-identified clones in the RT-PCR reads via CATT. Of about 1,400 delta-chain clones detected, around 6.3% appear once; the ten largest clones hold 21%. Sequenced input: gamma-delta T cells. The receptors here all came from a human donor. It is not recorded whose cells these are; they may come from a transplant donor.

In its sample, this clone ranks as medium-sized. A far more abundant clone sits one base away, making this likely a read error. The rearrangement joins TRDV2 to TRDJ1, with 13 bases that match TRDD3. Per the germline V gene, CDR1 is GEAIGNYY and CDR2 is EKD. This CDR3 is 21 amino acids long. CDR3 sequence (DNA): TGTGCCCGTGACACCGTACTGGGGGATACGCGCGGGGGTAAGAGGGCCGATAAACTCATCTTT. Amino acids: CARDTVLGDTRGGKRADKLIF.

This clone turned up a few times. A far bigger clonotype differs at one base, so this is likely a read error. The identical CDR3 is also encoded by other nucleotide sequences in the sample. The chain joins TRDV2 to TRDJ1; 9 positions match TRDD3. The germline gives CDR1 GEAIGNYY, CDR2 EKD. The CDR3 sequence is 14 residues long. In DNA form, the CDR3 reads TGTGCCTGTGACAGACTGGGGGACACCGATAAGCTCATCTTT. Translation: CACDRLGDTDKLIF.

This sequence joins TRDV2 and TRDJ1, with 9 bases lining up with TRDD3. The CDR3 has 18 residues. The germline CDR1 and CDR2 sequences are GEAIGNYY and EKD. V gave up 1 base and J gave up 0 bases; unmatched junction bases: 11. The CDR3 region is CACDTPWGIQSYTDKLIF. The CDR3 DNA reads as TGTGCCTGTGACACGCCCTGGGGGATCCAATCGTACACCGATAAACTCATCTTT.

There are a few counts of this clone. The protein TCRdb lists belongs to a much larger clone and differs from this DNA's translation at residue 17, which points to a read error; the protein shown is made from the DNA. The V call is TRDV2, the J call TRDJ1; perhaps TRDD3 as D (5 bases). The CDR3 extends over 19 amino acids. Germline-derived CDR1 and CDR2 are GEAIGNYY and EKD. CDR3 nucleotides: TGTGCCTGTGACACCGTACTCGGGAATACGGGAATGTACACCGATAAACCCATCTTT. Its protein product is CACDTVLGNTGMYTDKPIF.

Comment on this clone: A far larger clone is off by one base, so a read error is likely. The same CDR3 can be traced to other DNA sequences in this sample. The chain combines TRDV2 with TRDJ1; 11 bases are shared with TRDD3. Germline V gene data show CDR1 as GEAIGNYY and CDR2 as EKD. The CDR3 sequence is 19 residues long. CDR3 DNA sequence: TGTGCCTGCGACACCGTCGGCCTGGGGGATACACCGTACACCGATAAACTCATCTTT. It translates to CACDTVGLGDTPYTDKLIF.

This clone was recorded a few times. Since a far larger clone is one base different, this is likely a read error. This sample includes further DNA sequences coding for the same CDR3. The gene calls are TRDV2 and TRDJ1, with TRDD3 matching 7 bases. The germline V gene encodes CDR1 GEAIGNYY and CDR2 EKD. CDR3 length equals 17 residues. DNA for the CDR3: TGCGCCTGTGACAAGGTAGACTCGTGGGGGAAAACCGATAAACTCATCTTT. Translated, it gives CACDKVDSWGKTDKLIF.

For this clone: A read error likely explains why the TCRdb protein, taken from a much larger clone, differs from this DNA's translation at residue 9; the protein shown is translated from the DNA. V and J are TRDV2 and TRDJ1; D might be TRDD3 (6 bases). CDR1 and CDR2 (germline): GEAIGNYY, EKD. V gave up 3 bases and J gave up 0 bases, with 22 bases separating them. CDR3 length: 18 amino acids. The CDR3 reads CACDPLGPTWGYTDKLIF. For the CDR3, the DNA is TGTGCCTGTGACCCTCTGGGGCCAACCTGGGGTTACACCGATAAACTCATCTTT.

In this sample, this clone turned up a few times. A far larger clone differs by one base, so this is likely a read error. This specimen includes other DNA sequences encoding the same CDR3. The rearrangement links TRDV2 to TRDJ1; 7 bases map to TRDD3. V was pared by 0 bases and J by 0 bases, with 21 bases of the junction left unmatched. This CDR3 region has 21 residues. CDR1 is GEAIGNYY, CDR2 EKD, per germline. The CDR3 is CACDTVKAGDRRSTYTDKLIF. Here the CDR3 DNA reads TGTGCCTGTGACACCGTCAAAGCCGGGGATAGGAGGTCGACGTACACCGATAAACTCATCTTT.

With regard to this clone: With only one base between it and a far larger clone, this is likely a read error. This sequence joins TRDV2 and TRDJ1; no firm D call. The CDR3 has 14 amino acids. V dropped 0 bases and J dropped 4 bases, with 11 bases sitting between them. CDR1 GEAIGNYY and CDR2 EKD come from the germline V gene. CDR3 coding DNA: TGTGCCTGTGACACCACGATCGCGATCGATAAACTCATCTTT. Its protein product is CACDTTIAIDKLIF.

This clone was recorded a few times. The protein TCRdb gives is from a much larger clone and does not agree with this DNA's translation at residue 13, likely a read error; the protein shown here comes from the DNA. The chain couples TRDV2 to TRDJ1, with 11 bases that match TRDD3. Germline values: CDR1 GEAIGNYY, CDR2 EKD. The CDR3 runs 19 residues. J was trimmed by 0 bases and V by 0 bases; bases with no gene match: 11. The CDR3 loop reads CACDTVGLGDTPHTDKLIF. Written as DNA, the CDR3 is TGTGCCTGTGACACCGTCGGCCTGGGGGATACACCGCACACCGATAAACTCATCTTT.

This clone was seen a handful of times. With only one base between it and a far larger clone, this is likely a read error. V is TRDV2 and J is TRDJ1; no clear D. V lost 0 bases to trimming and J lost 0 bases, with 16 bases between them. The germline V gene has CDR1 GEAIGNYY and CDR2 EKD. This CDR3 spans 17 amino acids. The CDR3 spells CACDTAQRLPYTDKLIF. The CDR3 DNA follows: TGTGCCTGTGACACCGCCCAACGCTTACCCTACACCGATAAACTCATCTTT.

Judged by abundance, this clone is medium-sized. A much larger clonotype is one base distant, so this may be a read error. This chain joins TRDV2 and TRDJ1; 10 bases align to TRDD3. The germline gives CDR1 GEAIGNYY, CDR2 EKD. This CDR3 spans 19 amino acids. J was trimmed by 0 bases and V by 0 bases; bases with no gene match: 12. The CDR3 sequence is CACDTVGGDTYQDTDKLIF. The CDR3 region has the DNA TGTGCCTGTGACACCGTCGGGGGGGATACGTATCAGGACACCGATAAACTCATCTTT.

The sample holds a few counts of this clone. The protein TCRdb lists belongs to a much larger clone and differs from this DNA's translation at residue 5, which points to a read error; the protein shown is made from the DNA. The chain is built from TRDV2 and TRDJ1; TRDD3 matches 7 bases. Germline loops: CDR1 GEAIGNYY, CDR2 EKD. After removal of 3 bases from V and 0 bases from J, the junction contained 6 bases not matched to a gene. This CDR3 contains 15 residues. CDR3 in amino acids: CACDPLGAYTDKLIF. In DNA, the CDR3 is TGTGCCTGTGACCCCCTGGGGGCCTACACCGATAAACTCATCTTT.

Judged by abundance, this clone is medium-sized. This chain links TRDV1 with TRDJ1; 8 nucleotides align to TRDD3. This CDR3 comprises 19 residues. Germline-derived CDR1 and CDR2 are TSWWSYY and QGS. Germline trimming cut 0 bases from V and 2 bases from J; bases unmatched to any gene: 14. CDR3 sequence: CALGELPPFLVGDTDKLIF. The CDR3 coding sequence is TGTGCTCTTGGGGAACTCCCCCCGTTCCTAGTGGGGGATACCGATAAACTCATCTTT.

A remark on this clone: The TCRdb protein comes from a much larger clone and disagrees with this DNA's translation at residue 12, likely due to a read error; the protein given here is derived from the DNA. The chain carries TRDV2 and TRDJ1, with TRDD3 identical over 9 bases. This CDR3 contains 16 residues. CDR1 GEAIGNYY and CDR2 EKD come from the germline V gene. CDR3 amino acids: CACDYTGGTYTNKLIF. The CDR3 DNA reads TGTGCCTGTGACTACACTGGGGGAACGTACACCAATAAACTCATCTTT.

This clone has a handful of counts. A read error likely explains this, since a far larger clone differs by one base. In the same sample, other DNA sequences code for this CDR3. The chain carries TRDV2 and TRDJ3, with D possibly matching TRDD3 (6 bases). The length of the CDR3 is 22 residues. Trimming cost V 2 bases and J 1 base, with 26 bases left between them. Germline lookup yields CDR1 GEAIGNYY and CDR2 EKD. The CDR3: CACDSPELSGGYASWDTRQMFF. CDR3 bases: TGTGCCTGTGACAGTCCGGAACTAAGTGGGGGGTACGCGTCCTGGGACACCCGACAGATGTTTTTC.

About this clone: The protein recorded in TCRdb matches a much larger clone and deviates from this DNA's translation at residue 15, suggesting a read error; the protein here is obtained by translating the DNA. CDR3 nucleotide sequence: TGTGCCTGTGACCCCGTTCTGGGGGCTCCCTCAACCGATAAACCCATCTTT. It codes for CACDPVLGAPSTDKPIF. The chain employs TRDV2 and TRDJ1; 7 bases are a match to TRDD3. The CDR3 is 17 residues long. Looked up from germline, CDR1 is GEAIGNYY and CDR2 is EKD.

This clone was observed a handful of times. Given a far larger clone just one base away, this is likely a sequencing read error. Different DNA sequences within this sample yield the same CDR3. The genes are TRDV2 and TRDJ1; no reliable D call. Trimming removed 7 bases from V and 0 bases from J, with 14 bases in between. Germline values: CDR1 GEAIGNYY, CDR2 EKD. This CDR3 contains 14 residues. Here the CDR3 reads CACVSLEYTDKLIF. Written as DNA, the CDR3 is TGTGCCTGCGTGAGTCTGGAGTACACCGATAAACTCATCTTT.

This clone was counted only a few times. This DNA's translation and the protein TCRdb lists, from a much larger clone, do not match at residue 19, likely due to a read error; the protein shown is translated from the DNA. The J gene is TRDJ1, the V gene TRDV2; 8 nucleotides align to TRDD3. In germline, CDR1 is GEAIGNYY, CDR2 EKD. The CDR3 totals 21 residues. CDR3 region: CACDTLPYFSSSPTWGDKPIF. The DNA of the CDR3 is TGTGCCTGTGACACCTTACCGTACTTTTCCAGTAGTCCTACGTGGGGGGATAAACCCATCTTT.

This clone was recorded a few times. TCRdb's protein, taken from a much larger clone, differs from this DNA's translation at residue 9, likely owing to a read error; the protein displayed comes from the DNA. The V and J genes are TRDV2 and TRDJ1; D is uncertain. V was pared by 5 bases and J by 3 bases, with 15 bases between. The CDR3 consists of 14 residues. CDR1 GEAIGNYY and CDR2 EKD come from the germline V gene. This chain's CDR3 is CACVSLEYADKLIF. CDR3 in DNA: TGTGCCTGTGTGAGTCTGGAGTACGCCGATAAACTCATCTTT.

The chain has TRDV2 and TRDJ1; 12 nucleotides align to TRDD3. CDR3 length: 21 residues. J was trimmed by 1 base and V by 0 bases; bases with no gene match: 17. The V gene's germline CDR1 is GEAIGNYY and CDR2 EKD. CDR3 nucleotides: TGTGCCTGTGACACCGTGGGGACTACTGGGGGATACCCGGAGGGCACCGATAAACTCATCTTT. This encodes CACDTVGTTGGYPEGTDKLIF.

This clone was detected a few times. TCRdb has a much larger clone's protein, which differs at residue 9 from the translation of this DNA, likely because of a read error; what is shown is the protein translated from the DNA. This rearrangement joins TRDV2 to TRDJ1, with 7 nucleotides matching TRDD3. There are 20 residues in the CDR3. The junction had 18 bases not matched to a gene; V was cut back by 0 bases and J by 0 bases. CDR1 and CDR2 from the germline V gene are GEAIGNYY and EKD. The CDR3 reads CACDTALLRDTRGYTDKLIF. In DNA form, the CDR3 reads TGTGCCTGTGACACCGCCCTACTGAGGGATACAAGGGGTTACACCGATAAACTCATCTTT.

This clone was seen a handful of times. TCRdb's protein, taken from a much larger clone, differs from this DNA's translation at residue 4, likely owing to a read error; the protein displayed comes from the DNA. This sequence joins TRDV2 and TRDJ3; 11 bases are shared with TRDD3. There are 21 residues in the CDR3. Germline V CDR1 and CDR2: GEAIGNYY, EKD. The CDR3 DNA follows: TGTGCCTGTGGCACCGCGGGGCTGGGGGATACCCGCGCCTGGGACACCCGACAGATGTTTTTC. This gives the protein CACGTAGLGDTRAWDTRQMFF.

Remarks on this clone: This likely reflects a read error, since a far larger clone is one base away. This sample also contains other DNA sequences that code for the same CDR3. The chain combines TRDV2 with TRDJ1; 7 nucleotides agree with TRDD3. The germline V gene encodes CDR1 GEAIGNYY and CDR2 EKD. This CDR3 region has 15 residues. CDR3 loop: CACDVLGTYTDKLIF. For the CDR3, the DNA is TGTGCCTGTGACGTACTGGGGACGTACACCGATAAACTCATCTTC.

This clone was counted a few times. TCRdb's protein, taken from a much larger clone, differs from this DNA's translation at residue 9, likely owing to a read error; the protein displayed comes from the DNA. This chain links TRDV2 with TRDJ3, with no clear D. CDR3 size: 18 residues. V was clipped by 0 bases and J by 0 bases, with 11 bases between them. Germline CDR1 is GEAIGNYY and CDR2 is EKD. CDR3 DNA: TGTGCCTGTGACACCGTACTAGGAGGCTCCTGGGACACCCGACAGATGTTTTTC. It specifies CACDTVLGGSWDTRQMFF.

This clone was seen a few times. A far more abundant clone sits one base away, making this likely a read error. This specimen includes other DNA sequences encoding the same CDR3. Written as DNA, the CDR3 is TGTGCCTGTGACTCGATAGACCCGAAAGGCGATAAACTCATCTTT. Translated, it gives CACDSIDPKGDKLIF. The chain uses TRDV2 and TRDJ1; D not certain. V was clipped by 3 bases and J by 4 bases, with 17 bases between them. Germline-derived CDR1 and CDR2 are GEAIGNYY and EKD. The CDR3 covers 15 residues.